These 24 T cell receptor beta chains share one sample of origin, sequenced in a study of cytomegalovirus exposure and HLA in healthy donors (dated by TCRdb to about 2017). Receptor libraries were prepared by the immunoSEQ multiplex PCR assay. The multiplex PCR relied on a mix of 60 forward primers for TCR Vbeta segments and 13 reverse primers for TCR Jbeta segments. As stored in TCRdb, this immuneACCESS dataset retains in-frame rearrangements with V and J assigned. A fraction of the clones does not appear; measured against another copy, unresolved V genes explain less than half of the discrepancy, and the remainder lacks a known reason. For this sample there are some 180,000 clones; roughly 84% appear just once. Approximately 1.2% of the sample goes to the ten largest clones. The sequenced sample consisted of PBMCs. The receptor set was obtained from a girl aged 2 to 9 in good health and CMV-seropositive.

The CDR3 DNA reads as TGTGCCAGCAGTGAAGGCACAGGGCGTGGTGGTGGCTACACCTTC. Translation gives CASSEGTGRGGGYTF. The rearrangement links TRBV2 to TRBJ1-2, with D possibly TRBD1 on 6 matching bases. Germline V gene lookup returns CDR1 SNHLY and CDR2 FYNNEI. V was clipped by 1 base and J by 7 bases, with 16 bases between them. This CDR3 region has 15 residues.

This clone was seen once. The rearrangement links TRBV7-8 to TRBJ2-2; 8 bases fit TRBD2. The CDR3 is made up of 19 amino acids. J gave up 2 bases and V 7 bases, and 18 bases lay outside the gene matches. Germline V gene data show CDR1 as SGHVS and CDR2 as FQNEAQ. The CDR3 bases are TGTGCCAGCAACTATTATCTCATTGGCGGGGGGCCTAACACCGGGGAGCTGTTTTTT. Its translation is CASNYYLIGGGPNTGELFF.

This clone showed up just once. The chain couples TRBV9 to TRBJ1-2, with TRBD1 matching over 8 bases. V shed 5 bases and J 0 bases; nucleotides not matched to a gene: 3. The CDR3 totals 14 residues. Looked up from germline, CDR1 is SGDLS and CDR2 is YYNGEE. The CDR3 loop reads CASSPTGANYGYTF. CDR3 nucleotides: TGTGCCAGCAGTCCGACAGGGGCTAACTATGGCTACACCTTC.

The J gene is TRBJ2-3, the V gene TRBV29-1; 9 positions match TRBD2. Looked up from germline, CDR1 is SQVTM and CDR2 is ANQGSEA. This CDR3 has 11 residues. Trimming cost V 7 bases and J 9 bases; bases outside gene matches: 5. Here the CDR3 DNA reads TGCAGCGCCGGGCGGGGGGGCACGCAGTATTTT. It codes for CSAGRGGTQYF.

The rearrangement links TRBV5-1 to TRBJ1-1; TRBD1 might be the D (5 bases). Germline-derived CDR1 and CDR2 are SGHRS and YFSETQ. V dropped 4 bases and J dropped 1 base, with 11 bases sitting between them. This CDR3 comprises 14 residues. The CDR3, as DNA: TGCGCCAGCAGCAGACCAGGGTCGAACACTGAAGCTTTCTTT. Translating it yields CASSRPGSNTEAFF.

The chain is built from TRBV7-8 and TRBJ2-5; no reliable D call. This CDR3 region has 14 residues. Germline CDR1 SGHVS, CDR2 FQNEAQ. Trimming pared 5 bases from V and 4 bases from J, leaving 14 bases between. Here the CDR3 reads CASSPSAVGETQYF. DNA of the CDR3: TGTGCCAGCAGCCCCTCGGCGGTGGGAGAGACCCAGTACTTC.

This clone was recorded only once. This sequence joins TRBV27 and TRBJ2-7; 12 bases align to TRBD2. The germline V gene encodes CDR1 MNHEY and CDR2 SMNVEV (reference sequence). J was trimmed by 0 bases and V by 5 bases; bases with no gene match: 2. The CDR3 totals 15 residues. CDR3 nucleotides: TGTGCCAGCAGTGAGGGACTAGCGGGCTCCTACGAGCAGTACTTC. Translating it yields CASSEGLAGSYEQYF.

V gene TRBV28 combines with J gene TRBJ1-3, with D perhaps TRBD1 (5 bases). V lost 6 bases and J 0 bases, leaving 12 bases between the germline ends. This CDR3 has 15 residues. From germline, CDR1 is MDHEN and CDR2 SYDVKM. For the CDR3, the DNA is TGTGCCAGCAGCGGGTGGGGGGGCTCTGGAAACACCATATATTTT. Its protein is CASSGWGGSGNTIYF.

V and J are TRBV5-1 and TRBJ2-7, with TRBD2 matching 9 bases. Trimming at V came to 4 bases and at J to 0 bases, leaving 8 bases not matched to a gene. The CDR3 has 16 residues. The germline V gene encodes CDR1 SGHRS and CDR2 YFSETQ. The CDR3 DNA reads as TGCGCCAGCAGCCCGAATCTAGCGGGGAGCTCCTACGAGCAGTACTTC. Translation: CASSPNLAGSSYEQYF. The variable domain in full, completed from reference TRBV5-1 and TRBJ2-7, reads KAGVTQTPRYLIKTRGQQVTLSCSPISGHRSVSWYQQTPGQGLQFLFEYFSETQRNKGNFPGRFSGRQFSNSRSEMNVSTLELGDSALYLCASSPNLAGSSYEQYFGPGTRLTVT.

The rearrangement uses TRBV5-1 and TRBJ1-6; no clear D. Per the germline V gene, CDR1 is SGHRS and CDR2 is YFSETQ. Trimming removed 0 bases at V and 7 bases at J, with 11 bases between. The CDR3 totals 15 residues. The CDR3 spells CASSLEGGLNSPLHF. CDR3 coding DNA: TGCGCCAGCAGCTTGGAGGGAGGACTCAATTCACCCCTCCACTTT.

The rearrangement joins TRBV19 to TRBJ1-2, with 11 positions matching TRBD1. Germline CDR1 is LNHDA and CDR2 is SQIVND (reference sequence). Trimming took 2 bases from V and 4 from J; bases not matched to a gene: 3. The CDR3 covers 15 residues. In DNA form, the CDR3 reads TGTGCCAGTAGTATAAGGGACAGGGGGGTCTATGGCTACACCTTC. It is translated as CASSIRDRGVYGYTF.

This clone came up once. The chain joins TRBV9 to TRBJ2-2; D possibly corresponds to TRBD2 (5 bases). The CDR3 contains 14 residues. V shed 3 bases and J shed 2 bases, with 8 bases lying between them. Germline CDR1 and CDR2: SGDLS and YYNGEE. This CDR3 is CASSDRGNTGELFF. CDR3 nucleotide sequence: TGTGCCAGCAGCGACCGGGGAAACACCGGGGAGCTGTTTTTT.

The rearrangement uses TRBV29-1 and TRBJ2-2, with 13 bases aligning to TRBD2. The CDR3 totals 15 residues. CDR1 is SQVTM and CDR2 is ANQGSEA in the germline V gene. With 4 bases clipped from V and 7 bases from J, the junction kept 6 bases outside the gene matches. The CDR3 coding sequence is TGCAGCGTTGGACTAGCGGGAGGTACGGTCGGGGAGCTGTTTTTT. Translation gives CSVGLAGGTVGELFF.

The chain recombines TRBV7-8 with TRBJ1-2, with D unresolved. CDR3 length: 16 amino acids. The V end lost 2 bases, the J end lost 2 bases, and 15 bases lay between the germline ends. CDR1 SGHVS and CDR2 FQNEAQ come from the germline V gene. The CDR3 spells CASSLLVGDLNYGYTF. The CDR3 region has the DNA TGTGCCAGCAGCTTATTGGTGGGCGATTTAAACTATGGCTACACCTTC.

This clone was recorded only once. The gene calls are TRBV4-1 and TRBJ2-5; 10 bases map to TRBD1. CDR3 size: 15 residues. In germline, CDR1 is MGHRA, CDR2 YSYEKL. Trimming took 4 bases from V and 5 from J; bases not matched to a gene: 7. CDR3 sequence reads: CASSRGQGVGETQYF. For the CDR3, the DNA is TGCGCCAGCAGCCGCGGACAGGGGGTCGGGGAGACCCAGTACTTC.

This chain links TRBV27 with TRBJ2-5; D might be TRBD2 (6 bases). The CDR3 runs 18 residues. V dropped 6 bases and J dropped 5 bases, with 28 bases sitting between them. The germline V gene encodes CDR1 MNHEY and CDR2 SMNVEV (reference sequence). The DNA for the CDR3 is TGTGCCAGCAGCAACTTGCCCCCACCTAATAGGGACTTGGAGACCCAGTACTTC. It encodes CASSNLPPPNRDLETQYF.

The gene calls are TRBV30 and TRBJ1-1; TRBD1 matches 8 bases. This CDR3 has 12 amino acids. Per the germline V gene, CDR1 is GTSNPN and CDR2 is SVGIG (reference sequence). The CDR3 sequence is CGHGRGPNEAFF. The CDR3 DNA follows: TGTGGCCACGGCAGGGGGCCTAATGAAGCTTTCTTT.

The V and J genes are TRBV28 and TRBJ2-7; TRBD2 agrees at 12 bases. Germline V gene data show CDR1 as MDHEN and CDR2 as SYDVKM. This CDR3 has 13 residues. The J segment lost 8 bases and the V segment lost 9 bases, leaving 8 bases of the junction unmatched. The CDR3 sequence: CASSGLAGRKQYF. The CDR3 nucleotides are TGTGCCAGTTCCGGACTAGCGGGACGCAAGCAGTACTTC.

The chain carries TRBV28 and TRBJ2-3; TRBD2 might be the D (5 bases). This CDR3 spans 14 amino acids. Per the germline V gene, CDR1 is MDHEN and CDR2 is SYDVKM. Trimming stripped 7 bases from V and 5 bases from J, with 16 bases between. The CDR3, as DNA: TGTGCCAGCATTCCGGACTCGTTAAAAGATACGCAGTATTTT. Its translation: CASIPDSLKDTQYF.

J is TRBJ2-7 and V is TRBV28; TRBD2 agrees at 11 bases. Looked up from germline, CDR1 is MDHEN and CDR2 is SYDVKM. V shed 5 bases, J shed 7 bases, and the junction held 4 bases outside the gene matches. The CDR3 runs to 13 residues. CDR3 sequence reads: CASSTRLAGEQYF. CDR3 nucleotide sequence: TGTGCCAGCAGTACAAGACTAGCGGGGGAGCAGTACTTC.

The chain couples TRBV10-3 to TRBJ2-5, with TRBD2 matching over 8 bases. This CDR3 spans 16 amino acids. With 6 bases clipped from V and 1 base from J, the junction kept 10 bases outside the gene matches. From germline, CDR1 is ENHRY and CDR2 SYGVKD. The CDR3 here is CAISRGPTSVQETQYF. The DNA of the CDR3 is TGTGCCATCAGCAGAGGGCCGACTAGCGTCCAAGAGACCCAGTACTTC.

The genes are TRBV6-1 and TRBJ2-3; D gene uncertain. CDR1 is MNHNS and CDR2 is SASEGT in the germline V gene. The CDR3 runs 13 residues. With 4 bases removed from V and 5 bases from J, the gap between germline ends came to 10 bases. CDR3 coding DNA: TGTGCCAGCAGTGGTTTAAATCGAGATACGCAGTATTTT. It specifies CASSGLNRDTQYF.

Regarding this clone: At one boundary the junction diverges from the germline segment, which might be a read error. V and J are TRBV15 and TRBJ2-5, with 8 nucleotides matching TRBD1. Germline V gives CDR1 LNHNV, CDR2 YYDKDF (reference sequence). The CDR3 runs to 13 residues. The CDR3 bases are TGTGCCACCAGCAGAGACGGGACAGGACCCTCTCACTTC. Encoded protein: CATSRDGTGPSHF.

Points on this clone: No conserved phenylalanine or tryptophan is present at the end of the CDR3, so a read error is the likely explanation. No DNA is shown, since the ends of the CDR3 on it are uncertain; the CDR3 is the one TCRdb lists. Here the CDR3 reads CAPYRFGL. The chain couples TRBV12-5 to TRBJ2-7; the table's D call, TRBD1, was not checked against the DNA. From its first to its last residue, the CDR3 has 8 amino acids. Per the germline V gene, CDR1 is LGHNT and CDR2 is FRNRAP.